This T cell receptor (beta chain) comes out of a study of immune heterogeneity within non-small cell lung tumors. General observations from the study: Alongside site-unique high-frequency clones, identical dominant CDR3 beta clonotypes recurred across tumor sites within a patient. T-cell clonality in a given local region correlated moderately yet significantly with the local tumor mutational burden (R about 0.34).

Template material for each sample was 450 to 750 ng of bulk tumor genomic DNA. Several biopsies per primary tumor were taken during surgery, spaced as far apart as possible. Undergoing curative surgery were patients whose non-small cell lung cancer was untreated and newly diagnosed. Newly diagnosed patients with non-small cell lung cancer who were having surgery with curative intent served as donors. Multiplex PCR (32 V and 13 J primers) was used to amplify the TCR beta CDR3. A single record per CDR3 protein comes from TCRdb applying MiXCR to the multiplex PCR reads. The sample includes about 5,700 distinct CDR3 sequences, under 25% of them seen just once. The CDR3 consists of 11 residues. Trimming removed 2 bases from V and 7 bases from J, with 6 bases in between. The germline gives CDR1 DFQATT, CDR2 SNEGSKA (reference sequence). Ten or more counts support this clonotype. Antigen unknown.

The chain couples TRBV20-1 to TRBJ2-1, with D unresolved. The sample consisted of lung tumor tissue. This clonotype was sampled from a woman aged 55-70 years with non-small cell lung cancer. DNA of the CDR3: TGCAGTGCTAGATTGGGGAATGAGCAGTTCTTC. It specifies CSARLGNEQFF.